Listed here are 30 T cell receptor beta chains from one sample, sequenced in a study of T cells in Graves' hyperthyroidism and ophthalmopathy. RNA transcripts yielded amplified TCR beta CDR3 regions. Initially, a first-round RT-PCR of the TCR CDR3 employed the HTBI primer set. In TCRdb, the multiplex PCR reads were re-called with MiXCR into one record per CDR3 protein. The profile shows about 400,000 distinct CDR3 sequences, about 14% of them singletons. The specimen was blood. The source of these receptors is a woman in her 30s with Graves' ophthalmopathy.

This clonotype was detected a few times. The V and J genes are TRBV19 and TRBJ2-5, with D unresolved. V was clipped by 4 bases and J by 7 bases, with 16 bases between them. This CDR3 is 14 amino acids long. Germline lookup yields CDR1 LNHDA and CDR2 SQIVND (reference sequence). The CDR3 nucleotides read TGTGCCAGTAGTACCTCCGACTCCTCCGGGACCCAGTACTTC. It specifies CASSTSDSSGTQYF.

This clonotype was seen ten or more times. The chain recombines TRBV4-1 with TRBJ2-5, with TRBD2 matching 8 bases. V trimming: 5 bases; J trimming: 5 bases; junction bases outside the gene matches: 13. Per germline, CDR1 MGHRA and CDR2 YSYEKL. The CDR3 runs to 16 residues. In nucleotides, the CDR3 is TGCGCCAGCAGCGACGACGGGGCGGGGGGACGGGAGACCCAGTACTTC. This codes for CASSDDGAGGRETQYF.

This clonotype occurred many times. The V call is TRBV18, the J call TRBJ1-1; D unresolved. The germline V gene encodes CDR1 KGHSH and CDR2 LQKENI. V lost 2 bases, J lost 1 base, and 5 bases lay in between. This CDR3 is built from 13 residues. The CDR3 spells CASSPTANTEAFF. DNA for the CDR3: TGTGCCAGCTCACCAACAGCGAACACTGAAGCTTTCTTT.

This clonotype was counted only a few times. This chain uses TRBV6-1 with TRBJ2-5, with D tentatively TRBD2 (6 bases). The V gene's germline CDR1 is MNHNS and CDR2 SASEGT. Trimming removed 5 bases at V and 2 bases at J, with 15 bases between. The CDR3 is 15 amino acids. CDR3: CASSTTSSVQETQYF. The CDR3 DNA follows: TGTGCCAGCAGTACAACTAGCTCTGTACAAGAGACCCAGTACTTC.

The V gene is TRBV2, the J gene TRBJ1-6; 7 nucleotides match TRBD1. With V trimmed by 1 base and J by 5 bases, 2 bases remained unmatched. Looked up from germline, CDR1 is SNHLY and CDR2 is FYNNEI. The CDR3 sequence is 15 residues long. CDR3 region: CASSEGTGNNSPLHF. In DNA, the CDR3 is TGTGCCAGCAGTGAAGGGACAGGAAATAATTCACCCCTCCACTTT.

This clonotype turned up a few times. The chain combines TRBV9 with TRBJ1-2; D is possibly TRBD1 (5 bases). Trimming removed 1 base from V and 4 bases from J, with 11 bases in between. The germline V gene has CDR1 SGDLS and CDR2 YYNGEE. The CDR3 extends over 14 amino acids. CDR3 sequence reads: CASSVRDASYGYTF. The CDR3 DNA follows: TGTGCCAGCAGCGTACGGGACGCATCCTATGGCTACACCTTC.

This clonotype showed up many times. This sequence joins TRBV5-1 and TRBJ2-7; D possibly corresponds to TRBD1 (6 bases). This CDR3 has 17 residues. Trimming removed 0 bases at V and 6 bases at J, with 22 bases between. Per the germline V gene, CDR1 is SGHRS and CDR2 is YFSETQ. This chain's CDR3 is CASSLDAPGWTASEQYF. Here the CDR3 DNA reads TGCGCCAGCAGCTTGGATGCCCCAGGGTGGACAGCGAGCGAGCAGTACTTC.

This clonotype was detected ten times or more. The chain employs TRBV7-2 and TRBJ2-1; D is perhaps TRBD2 (5 bases). The CDR3 consists of 15 residues. V lost 2 bases and J 7 bases, leaving 15 bases between the germline ends. Germline values: CDR1 SGHTA, CDR2 FQGNSA. CDR3 residues: CASSLSFRTQNEQFF. DNA of the CDR3: TGTGCCAGCAGCTTATCCTTCCGGACTCAAAATGAGCAGTTCTTC. Using reference TRBV7-2 and TRBJ2-1 for the parts outside the CDR3, the full variable domain is GAGVSQSPSNKVTEKGKDVELRCDPISGHTALYWYRQSLGQGLEFLIYFQGNSAPDKSGLPSDRFSAERTGGSVSTLTIQRTQQEDSAVYLCASSLSFRTQNEQFFGPGTRLTVL.

This chain uses TRBV19 with TRBJ2-1, with 13 positions matching TRBD2. The CDR3 has 17 amino acids. The V segment lost 5 bases and the J segment 0 bases; nucleotides outside the gene matches: 4. Germline CDR1 and CDR2: LNHDA and SQIVND (reference sequence). CDR3 DNA sequence: TGTGCCAGTAGTCAAGGACTAGCGGGGGCCTCCTACAATGAGCAGTTCTTC. Protein: CASSQGLAGASYNEQFF.

V gene TRBV13 combines with J gene TRBJ1-6; 8 bases fit TRBD1. Germline CDR1 PRHDT, CDR2 FYEKMQ (reference sequence). The V segment lost 2 bases and the J segment 9 bases; nucleotides outside the gene matches: 3. The CDR3 has 14 residues. The CDR3: CASSLRQGTSPLHF. The CDR3 nucleotides are TGTGCCAGCAGCTTACGACAGGGGACTTCACCCCTCCACTTT. The entire variable domain, with the rest obtained from reference TRBV13 and TRBJ1-6, is as follows: AAGVIQSPRHLIKEKRETATLKCYPIPRHDTVYWYQQGPGQDPQFLISFYEKMQSDKGSIPDRFSAQQFSDYHSELNMSSLELGDSALYFCASSLRQGTSPLHFGNGTRLTVT.

The table lists this clonotype with many counts. The V gene is TRBV18, the J gene TRBJ1-2; D uncertain. The CDR3 has 16 amino acids. Deletions cut 1 base from V and 3 bases from J, with 15 bases between. Germline CDR1 reads KGHSH; CDR2 reads LQKENI. The CDR3 DNA follows: TGTGCCAGCTCACCACTCGGTGGAGGGCAGGACTATGGCTACACCTTC. Amino acid sequence: CASSPLGGGQDYGYTF.

This clonotype was counted many times. This chain connects TRBV30 to TRBJ1-4, with 9 bases that match TRBD1. The V and J ends lost 3 bases and 8 bases, in that order; junction bases with no gene match: 10. The CDR3 length is 15 residues. Germline lookup yields CDR1 GTSNPN and CDR2 SVGIG (reference sequence). CDR3 coding DNA: TGTGCCTGGAGGGCTGGCGGGACAGGGCCAGAAAAACTGTTTTTT. Amino acids: CAWRAGGTGPEKLFF.

Many counts were recorded for this clonotype. The genes are TRBV6-1 and TRBJ2-5; 9 bases fit TRBD1. The V and J ends lost 11 bases and 5 bases, in that order; junction bases with no gene match: 12. The CDR3 extends over 14 amino acids. CDR1 is MNHNS, CDR2 SASEGT, per germline. CDR3 in amino acids: CAGPWDREWETQYF. CDR3 DNA sequence: TGTGCCGGGCCGTGGGACAGGGAGTGGGAGACCCAGTACTTC.

This clonotype was detected only a few times. The V call is TRBV7-9, the J call TRBJ1-1, with 8 nucleotides matching TRBD1. This CDR3 comprises 14 residues. Germline-derived CDR1 and CDR2 are SEHNR and FQNEAQ (reference sequence). The V segment lost 1 base and the J segment 7 bases; nucleotides outside the gene matches: 5. CDR3 DNA sequence: TGTGCCAGCAGCTTAGGCCAGGGGGCTGATGAAGCTTTCTTT. Encoded protein: CASSLGQGADEAFF.

This clonotype was recorded at least ten times. The rearrangement links TRBV12-3 or TRBV12-4 to TRBJ2-7; 11 nucleotides agree with TRBD2. The J segment lost 7 bases and the V segment lost 5 bases, leaving 13 bases of the junction unmatched. The CDR3 spans 16 residues. The CDR3 loop is CASSVHSGGALGEQYF. DNA for the CDR3: TGTGCCAGCAGTGTCCATAGCGGGGGGGCCTTGGGTGAGCAGTACTTC.

The V and J genes are TRBV20-1 and TRBJ2-1; 9 bases map to TRBD1. After removal of 4 bases from V and 4 bases from J, the junction contained 5 bases not matched to a gene. The germline CDR1 and CDR2 sequences are DFQATT and SNEGSKA (reference sequence). The CDR3 has 14 residues. The CDR3 nucleotides are TGCAGTGCTACCCGGGACAGGGCATACAATGAGCAGTTCTTC. Protein product: CSATRDRAYNEQFF.

This chain uses TRBV6-2 or TRBV6-3 with TRBJ1-2; tentatively, D is TRBD1 (5 bases). The CDR3 has 18 amino acids. V lost 0 bases, J lost 2 bases, and 19 bases lay in between. Germline CDR1 MNHEY, CDR2 SVGEGT. CDR3: CASSYSQLTVRRNYGYTF. The CDR3 DNA is TGTGCCAGCAGTTACTCCCAATTGACAGTACGAAGAAACTATGGCTACACCTTC.

This clonotype was observed a few times. The rearrangement joins TRBV20-1 to TRBJ2-5; no reliable D call. Trimming pared 5 bases from V and 2 bases from J, leaving 12 bases between. Germline V gives CDR1 DFQATT, CDR2 SNEGSKA (reference sequence). CDR3 length equals 13 residues. The CDR3 region has the DNA TGCAGTGCTCACGATTTGAATCAAGAGACCCAGTACTTC. It is translated as CSAHDLNQETQYF.

This clonotype came up many times. This chain links TRBV11-1 with TRBJ1-6; no firm D call. CDR1 and CDR2 (germline): SGHAT, FQDESV (reference sequence). The germline V and J ends were trimmed by 4 bases and 8 bases, with 15 bases remaining between them. This CDR3 is built from 15 residues. This chain's CDR3 is CASSSLRGRDSPLHF. CDR3 DNA: TGTGCCAGCAGCTCCCTACGCGGGAGGGATTCACCCCTCCACTTT.

This clonotype was seen ten or more times. The J gene is TRBJ1-1, the V gene TRBV7-8, with 7 bases identical to TRBD1. V lost 1 base, J lost 7 bases, and 6 bases stayed unmatched. Looked up from germline, CDR1 is SGHVS and CDR2 is FQNEAQ. CDR3 length: 14 residues. The chain's CDR3 is CASSLDRGLGEAFF. CDR3 sequence (DNA): TGTGCCAGCAGCTTAGACAGGGGATTAGGTGAAGCTTTCTTT.

The chain has TRBV7-2 and TRBJ2-7; 8 nucleotides line up with TRBD2. V shed 3 bases, J shed 4 bases, and the junction held 5 bases outside the gene matches. The CDR3 is made up of 14 amino acids. CDR1 and CDR2 (germline): SGHTA, FQGNSA. DNA of the CDR3: TGTGCCAGCAGCTTCAAAGCGGGGGCGTACGAGCAGTACTTC. Translating gives CASSFKAGAYEQYF.

This clonotype was counted ten times or more. V is TRBV20-1 and J is TRBJ1-6; 7 bases match TRBD1. V trimming: 7 bases; J trimming: 2 bases; junction bases outside the gene matches: 8. This CDR3 region has 15 residues. The germline V gene has CDR1 DFQATT and CDR2 SNEGSKA (reference sequence). CDR3 residues: CSGINRGPYNSPLHF. CDR3 bases: TGCAGTGGAATTAACAGGGGACCCTATAATTCACCCCTCCACTTT.

This clonotype was recorded many times. The chain carries TRBV5-1 and TRBJ2-1, with 10 positions matching TRBD1. The CDR3 has 15 amino acids. V trimming: 4 bases; J trimming: 7 bases; junction bases outside the gene matches: 8. Germline V lookup: CDR1 SGHRS, CDR2 YFSETQ. CDR3 residues: CASSPGTGVGNEQFF. The CDR3 bases are TGCGCCAGCAGCCCCGGGACAGGGGTTGGGAATGAGCAGTTCTTC.

This clonotype was observed at least ten times. V and J are TRBV28 and TRBJ2-6; no clear D gene. V shed 5 bases and J shed 2 bases, with 10 bases lying between them. CDR1 and CDR2 (germline): MDHEN, SYDVKM. CDR3 size: 15 residues. CDR3 loop: CASSPQSAGANVLTF. The CDR3 nucleotides are TGTGCCAGCAGTCCCCAGTCTGCTGGGGCCAACGTCCTGACTTTC.

This clonotype was picked up many times. The chain couples TRBV20-1 to TRBJ1-1; 10 bases line up with TRBD1. The germline CDR1 and CDR2 sequences are DFQATT and SNEGSKA (reference sequence). CDR3 size: 21 residues. Trimming took 3 bases from V and 0 from J; bases not matched to a gene: 22. The CDR3 DNA is TGCAGTGCTAGGGTAGTCGGGACAGGGGAGTGGAGTCGGCTCTTGAACACTGAAGCTTTCTTT. This encodes CSARVVGTGEWSRLLNTEAFF.

This chain uses TRBV7-2 with TRBJ1-5; 9 nucleotides match TRBD1. Trimming at V came to 4 bases and at J to 7 bases, leaving 5 bases not matched to a gene. The length of the CDR3 is 14 residues. Germline V lookup: CDR1 SGHTA, CDR2 FQGNSA. CDR3 protein: CASSWGQGYQPQHF. The CDR3 bases are TGTGCCAGCAGCTGGGGACAGGGCTACCAGCCCCAGCATTTT. The complete variable domain, with remaining parts taken from reference TRBV7-2 and TRBJ1-5, reads GAGVSQSPSNKVTEKGKDVELRCDPISGHTALYWYRQSLGQGLEFLIYFQGNSAPDKSGLPSDRFSAERTGGSVSTLTIQRTQQEDSAVYLCASSWGQGYQPQHFGDGTRLSIL.

The table lists this clonotype with a few counts. The V gene is TRBV6-1, the J gene TRBJ2-1; the match to TRBD2 covers 9 bases. The CDR3 sequence is 15 residues long. The germline V gene has CDR1 MNHNS and CDR2 SASEGT. J was trimmed by 5 bases and V by 6 bases; bases with no gene match: 8. The CDR3 spells CASSLRGGLNNEQFF. The CDR3 DNA reads as TGTGCCAGCAGCTTGCGGGGGGGGCTGAACAATGAGCAGTTCTTC.

This clonotype was seen repeatedly, ten times or more. V and J are TRBV2 and TRBJ1-5; no reliable D call. The CDR3 length is 15 residues. The V gene lost 5 bases and the J gene lost 6 bases, with 17 bases spanning the gap. From germline, CDR1 is SNHLY and CDR2 FYNNEI. CDR3 residues: CASSQTGHPSQPQHF. CDR3 nucleotides: TGTGCCAGCAGTCAGACCGGCCACCCGAGTCAGCCCCAGCATTTT.

This clonotype was detected many times. The chain carries TRBV10-3 and TRBJ2-5; 8 nucleotides agree with TRBD2. V gave up 7 bases and J gave up 5 bases; unmatched junction bases: 9. This CDR3 has 14 residues. Germline V gives CDR1 ENHRY, CDR2 SYGVKD. CDR3: CAIKSGGRGETQYF. The CDR3 coding sequence is TGTGCCATCAAGAGCGGGGGCCGGGGGGAGACCCAGTACTTC.

This clonotype was observed many times. This chain uses TRBV6-1 with TRBJ1-3; D gene uncertain. The V and J ends lost 7 bases and 0 bases respectively, with 16 bases between them. Germline CDR1 and CDR2: MNHNS and SASEGT. The CDR3 contains 16 residues. In DNA form, the CDR3 reads TGTGCCAGCACTCTAACATCGTGGGGCTCTGGAAACACCATATATTTT. Its translation: CASTLTSWGSGNTIYF.